The clone carrying this T cell receptor beta chain was observed a handful of times. Its antigen is not known. The CDR3 is 14 residues long. V was cut by 3 bases and J by 3 bases, with 8 bases left in between. This specimen comes from a study of CD8 T cells in ankylosing spondylitis. The study's findings and limits: Reportedly, matched ankylosing spondylitis synovial fluid was significantly enriched for disease-linked clones.

One entry per CDR3 protein, called by TCRdb with MiXCR from the 5' RACE reads. Of some 240,000 distinct CDR3 sequences listed, about a sixth are singletons. Sequencing input: blood, either unsorted or a sorted T cell fraction (not recorded which). This chain joins TRBV12-3 or TRBV12-4 and TRBJ1-4, with D possibly matching TRBD1 (5 bases). The receptor was isolated from a male donor with ankylosing spondylitis or in good health (not recorded which). This chain's CDR3 is CASSFGGSNEKLFF. Written as DNA, the CDR3 is TGTGCCAGCAGTTTTGGGGGTTCTAATGAAAAACTGTTTTTT.